The clone carrying this TCR beta chain was seen only a few times. The antigen remains undetermined. These data originate in a study of T cells in localized non-small cell lung cancer. Repertoires were generated with immunoSEQ multiplex PCR, while TCRdb's copy carries only in-frame clones and drops some. The table records roughly 10,000 clones, just under 30% of them present only once. Study-wide results and caveats: Among the top 100 tumor clones, a median roughly 57 appeared in adjacent lung. Longer overall survival was linked to higher blood T cell density. Heterogeneity remains possible because sequencing was limited to only one tumor region. Maximal T cell clonality occurred in uninvolved adjacent lung, with tumor ranking below it.

The starting material was lung tumor tissue, obtained before any cancer treatment. The clonotype originates from a man aged 40-75 years with stage I lung adenocarcinoma.

The CDR3 nucleotides are TGTGCCAGCAGTGACCCCCCTCCGGGGGAGCAGTACTTC. Its translation: CASSDPPPGEQYF. The chain recombines TRBV6-8 with TRBJ2-7; D may be TRBD2 (5 bases). The CDR3 is 13 residues long. V dropped 5 bases and J dropped 7 bases, with 15 bases sitting between them. Germline loops: CDR1 MNHGY, CDR2 SAAAGT.